This is a list of T cell receptor beta chains from one sample in a study of cytomegalovirus exposure and HLA in healthy donors. The table came from immunoSEQ multiplex PCR; TCRdb's copy has only in-frame clones and leaves some out. In the table there are 150,000 to 200,000 clones, 73% of which are singletons. Specimen: PBMCs. The receptor set was obtained from a woman younger than 35 in good health and CMV-seropositive. CDR3s include the opening cysteine and the closing phenylalanine or tryptophan. Each record gives: V gene, clone size, J gene, CDR3 protein. Not all rows give a size; the values are once, few, many and, for expanded clones, a class.

v_call: TRBV18
clone_size: -
j_call: TRBJ1-2
cdr3_aa: CASSPLHGEGYTF

v_call: TRBV7-2
clone_size: -
j_call: TRBJ2-1
cdr3_aa: CASSLVVASGGRRNEQFF

v_call: TRBV9
clone_size: -
j_call: TRBJ2-7
cdr3_aa: CASSTGQSYEQYF

v_call: TRBV18
clone_size: -
j_call: TRBJ1-6
cdr3_aa: CASSPVGAANSPLHF

v_call: TRBV27
clone_size: once
j_call: TRBJ2-3
cdr3_aa: CASSGGDTQYF

v_call: TRBV11-2
clone_size: -
j_call: TRBJ2-3
cdr3_aa: CASSPGVGAGSTDTQYF

v_call: TRBV4-1
clone_size: few
j_call: TRBJ2-1
cdr3_aa: CASSQGAILGGTYNEQFF

v_call: TRBV7-8
clone_size: once
j_call: TRBJ1-5
cdr3_aa: CASSLSRDRPNQPQHF

v_call: TRBV30
clone_size: -
j_call: TRBJ2-7
cdr3_aa: CAWTYGQGIHEQYF

v_call: TRBV14
clone_size: few
j_call: TRBJ1-2
cdr3_aa: CASSQGVRDYGYTF

v_call: TRBV14
clone_size: -
j_call: TRBJ2-1
cdr3_aa: CASSRLLQDNEQFF

v_call: TRBV7-9
clone_size: -
j_call: TRBJ1-1
cdr3_aa: CASSRDRGLTEAFF

v_call: TRBV11-2
clone_size: -
j_call: TRBJ2-7
cdr3_aa: CASSLGQGQYF

v_call: TRBV29-1
clone_size: once
j_call: TRBJ2-7
cdr3_aa: CSVEEIWTVPYEQYF

v_call: TRBV4-1
clone_size: -
j_call: TRBJ2-1
cdr3_aa: CASSQLAIPQYEQFF

v_call: TRBV15
clone_size: -
j_call: TRBJ1-5
cdr3_aa: CATSRALSGNQPQHF

v_call: TRBV30
clone_size: -
j_call: TRBJ1-2
cdr3_aa: CAWTRTGVDTF

v_call: TRBV30
clone_size: once
j_call: TRBJ2-1
cdr3_aa: CAWSVAHYNEQFF

v_call: TRBV19
clone_size: -
j_call: TRBJ1-1
cdr3_aa: CASRLGQLNTEAFF

v_call: TRBV25-1
clone_size: few
j_call: TRBJ1-4
cdr3_aa: CASSAVPVGEKLFF

v_call: TRBV19
clone_size: -
j_call: TRBJ2-5
cdr3_aa: CASSPLSGTGQETQYF

v_call: TRBV30
clone_size: -
j_call: TRBJ1-2
cdr3_aa: CARFVPSGGDGYTF

v_call: TRBV6-4
clone_size: -
j_call: TRBJ1-1
cdr3_aa: CASMIGGTEAFF

v_call: TRBV27
clone_size: -
j_call: TRBJ2-3
cdr3_aa: CASSFEEEDTQYF

v_call: TRBV18
clone_size: -
j_call: TRBJ1-3
cdr3_aa: CASRGQANSGNTIYF

v_call: TRBV11-2
clone_size: -
j_call: TRBJ1-2
cdr3_aa: CASSLNRDINYGYTF

v_call: TRBV7-9
clone_size: -
j_call: TRBJ1-1
cdr3_aa: CASRKSSGGNTEAFF

v_call: TRBV15
clone_size: -
j_call: TRBJ1-2
cdr3_aa: CATSRDVGGGNYGYTF

v_call: TRBV14
clone_size: -
j_call: TRBJ1-6
cdr3_aa: CASSQDQGLNSPLHF

v_call: TRBV19
clone_size: -
j_call: TRBJ1-5
cdr3_aa: CASSPKAEGPNQPQHF

v_call: TRBV28
clone_size: once
j_call: TRBJ2-7
cdr3_aa: CASSSPGTPSSYEQYF

v_call: TRBV5-1
clone_size: few
j_call: TRBJ1-1
cdr3_aa: CASSLGTGLNTEAFF

v_call: TRBV6-1
clone_size: -
j_call: TRBJ2-5
cdr3_aa: CASSESAPGETQYF

v_call: TRBV28
clone_size: -
j_call: TRBJ1-1
cdr3_aa: CASSLSRGTEAFF

v_call: TRBV5-8
clone_size: -
j_call: TRBJ2-5
cdr3_aa: CASSLFGTGGAGTETQYF

v_call: TRBV30
clone_size: few
j_call: TRBJ1-2
cdr3_aa: CAWSDRPGRGYGYTF

v_call: TRBV7-9
clone_size: -
j_call: TRBJ2-1
cdr3_aa: CASRPDAAGPSYNEQFF

v_call: TRBV6-5
clone_size: -
j_call: TRBJ1-2
cdr3_aa: CASSRTGAGYTF

v_call: TRBV6-5
clone_size: -
j_call: TRBJ1-1
cdr3_aa: CASSYWGQGNTEAFF

v_call: TRBV7-9
clone_size: -
j_call: TRBJ2-5
cdr3_aa: CASSRPTGPVRETQYF

v_call: TRBV6-5
clone_size: -
j_call: TRBJ2-7
cdr3_aa: CASSYGTVYEQYF